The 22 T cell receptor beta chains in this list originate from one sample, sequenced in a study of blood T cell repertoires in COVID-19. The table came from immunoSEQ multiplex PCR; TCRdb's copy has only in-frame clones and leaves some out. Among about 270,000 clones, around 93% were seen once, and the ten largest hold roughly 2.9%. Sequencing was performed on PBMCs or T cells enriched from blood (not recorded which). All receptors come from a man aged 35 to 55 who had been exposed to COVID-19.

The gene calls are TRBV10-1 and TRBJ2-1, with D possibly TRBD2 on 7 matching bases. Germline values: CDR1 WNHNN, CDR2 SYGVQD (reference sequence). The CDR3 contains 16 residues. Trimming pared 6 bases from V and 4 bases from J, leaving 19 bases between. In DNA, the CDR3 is TGCGCCAGCAGAGATCTGACTAGGGGGGGATACAATGAGCAGTTCTTC. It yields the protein CASRDLTRGGYNEQFF.

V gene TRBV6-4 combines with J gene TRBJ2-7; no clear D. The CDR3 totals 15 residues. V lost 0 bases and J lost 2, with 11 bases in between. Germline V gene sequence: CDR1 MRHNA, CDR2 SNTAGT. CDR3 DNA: TGTGCCAGCAGTGACTCAACAGAGATCACCTACGAGCAGTACTTC. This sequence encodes CASSDSTEITYEQYF.

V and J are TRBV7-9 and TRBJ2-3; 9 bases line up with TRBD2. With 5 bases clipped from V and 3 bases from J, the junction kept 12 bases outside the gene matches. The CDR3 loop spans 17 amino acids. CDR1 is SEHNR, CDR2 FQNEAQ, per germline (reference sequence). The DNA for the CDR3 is TGTGCCAGCAGCCTGTCGAGCGGGAGGAGAGGAACAGATACGCAGTATTTT. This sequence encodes CASSLSSGRRGTDTQYF.

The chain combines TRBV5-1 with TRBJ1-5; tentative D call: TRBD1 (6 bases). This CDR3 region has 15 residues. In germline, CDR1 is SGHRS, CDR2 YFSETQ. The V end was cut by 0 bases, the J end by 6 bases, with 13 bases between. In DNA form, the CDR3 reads TGCGCCAGCAGCTTGGGACCAGGGGTGAGTCAGCCCCAGCATTTT. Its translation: CASSLGPGVSQPQHF.

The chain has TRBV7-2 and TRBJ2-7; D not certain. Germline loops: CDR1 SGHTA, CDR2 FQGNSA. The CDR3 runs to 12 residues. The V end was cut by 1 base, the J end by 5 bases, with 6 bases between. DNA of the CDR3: TGTGCCAGCAGCTTAGTCTCTGACGAGCAGTACTTC. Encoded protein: CASSLVSDEQYF.

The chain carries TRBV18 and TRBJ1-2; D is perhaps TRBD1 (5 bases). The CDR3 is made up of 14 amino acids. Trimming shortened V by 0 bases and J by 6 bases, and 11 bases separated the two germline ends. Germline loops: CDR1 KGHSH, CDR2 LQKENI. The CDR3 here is CASSPPIREDGYTF. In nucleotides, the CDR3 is TGTGCCAGCTCACCACCGATCAGGGAGGATGGCTACACCTTC.

CDR3: CASRPLGGGQPGELFF. As DNA, the CDR3 is TGCGCCAGCCGTCCGTTAGGGGGAGGGCAGCCCGGGGAGCTGTTTTTT. This rearrangement joins TRBV4-1 to TRBJ2-2, with a weak D call TRBD2 (7 bases). Germline loops: CDR1 MGHRA, CDR2 YSYEKL. V lost 8 bases and J lost 6, with 22 bases in between. This CDR3 region has 16 residues.

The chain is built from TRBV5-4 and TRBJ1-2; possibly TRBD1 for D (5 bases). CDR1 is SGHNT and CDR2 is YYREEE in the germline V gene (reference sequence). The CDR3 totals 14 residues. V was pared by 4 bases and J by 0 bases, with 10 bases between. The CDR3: CASSGGTSNYGYTF. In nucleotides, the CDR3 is TGTGCCAGCAGCGGCGGGACTTCTAACTATGGCTACACCTTC.

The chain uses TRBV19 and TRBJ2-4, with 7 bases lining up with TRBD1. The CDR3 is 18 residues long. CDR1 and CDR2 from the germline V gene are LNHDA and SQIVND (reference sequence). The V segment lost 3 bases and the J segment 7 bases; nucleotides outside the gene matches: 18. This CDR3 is CASSISRTGSSIVNIQYF. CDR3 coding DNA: TGTGCCAGTAGTATTTCGAGGACAGGCTCGTCAATAGTGAACATTCAGTACTTC.

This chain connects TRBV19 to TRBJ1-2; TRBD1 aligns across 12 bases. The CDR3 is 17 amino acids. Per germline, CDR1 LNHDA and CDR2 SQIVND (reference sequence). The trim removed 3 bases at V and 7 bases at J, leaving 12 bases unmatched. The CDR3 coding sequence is TGTGCCAGTAGTATCACGCTTATGGGACAGGGGGCGAGTGGCTACACCTTC. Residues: CASSITLMGQGASGYTF.

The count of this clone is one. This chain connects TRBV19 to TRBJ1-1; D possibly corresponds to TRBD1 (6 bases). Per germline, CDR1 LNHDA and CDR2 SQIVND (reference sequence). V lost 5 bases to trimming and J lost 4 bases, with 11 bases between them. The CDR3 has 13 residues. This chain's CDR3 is CASSQGLGTEAFF. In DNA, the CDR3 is TGTGCCAGTAGTCAGGGGTTAGGCACTGAAGCTTTCTTT.

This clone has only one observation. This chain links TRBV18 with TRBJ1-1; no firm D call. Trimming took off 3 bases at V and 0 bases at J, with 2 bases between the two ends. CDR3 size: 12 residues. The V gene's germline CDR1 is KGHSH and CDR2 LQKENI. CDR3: CASSPMNTEAFF. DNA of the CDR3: TGTGCCAGCTCACCTATGAACACTGAAGCTTTCTTT.

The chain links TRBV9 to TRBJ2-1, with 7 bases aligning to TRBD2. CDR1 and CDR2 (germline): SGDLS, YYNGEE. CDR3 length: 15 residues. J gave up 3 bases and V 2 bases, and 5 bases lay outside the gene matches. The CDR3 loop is CASSVAGAIYNEQFF. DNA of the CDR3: TGTGCCAGCAGCGTGGCGGGAGCGATCTACAATGAGCAGTTCTTC.

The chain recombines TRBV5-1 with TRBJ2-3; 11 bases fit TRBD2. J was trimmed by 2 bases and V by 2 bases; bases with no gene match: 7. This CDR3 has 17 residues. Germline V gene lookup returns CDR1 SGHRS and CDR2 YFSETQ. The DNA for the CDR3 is TGCGCCAGCAGCTTACTAGCGGGAGACCCCGCCACAGATACGCAGTATTTT. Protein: CASSLLAGDPATDTQYF.

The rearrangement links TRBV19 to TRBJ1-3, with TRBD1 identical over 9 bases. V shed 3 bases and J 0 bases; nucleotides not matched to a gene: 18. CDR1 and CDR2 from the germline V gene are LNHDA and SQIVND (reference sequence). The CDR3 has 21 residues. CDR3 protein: CASSISPGTGILRVSGNTIYF. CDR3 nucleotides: TGTGCCAGTAGTATCTCCCCCGGGACAGGGATTCTTCGAGTCTCTGGAAACACCATATATTTT.

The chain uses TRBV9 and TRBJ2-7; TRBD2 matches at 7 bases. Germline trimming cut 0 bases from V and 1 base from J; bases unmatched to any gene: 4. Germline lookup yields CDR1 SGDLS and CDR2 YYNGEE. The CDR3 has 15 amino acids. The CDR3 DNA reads TGTGCCAGCAGCGTAGCCAGCGGGGAATCCTACGAGCAGTACTTC. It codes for CASSVASGESYEQYF.

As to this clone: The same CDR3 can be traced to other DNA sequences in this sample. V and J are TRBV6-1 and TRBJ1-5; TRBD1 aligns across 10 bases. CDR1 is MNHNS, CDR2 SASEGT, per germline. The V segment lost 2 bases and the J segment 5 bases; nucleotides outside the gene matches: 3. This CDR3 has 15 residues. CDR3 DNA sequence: TGTGCCAGCAGTGAACGGGACAGGGGACATCAGCCCCAGCATTTT. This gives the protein CASSERDRGHQPQHF.

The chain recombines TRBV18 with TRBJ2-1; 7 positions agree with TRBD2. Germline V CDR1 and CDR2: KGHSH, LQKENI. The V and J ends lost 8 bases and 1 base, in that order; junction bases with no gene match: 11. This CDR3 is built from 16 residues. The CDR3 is CASLGASGGSYNEQFF. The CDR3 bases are TGTGCCAGCCTAGGGGCTAGCGGAGGGTCCTACAATGAGCAGTTCTTC.

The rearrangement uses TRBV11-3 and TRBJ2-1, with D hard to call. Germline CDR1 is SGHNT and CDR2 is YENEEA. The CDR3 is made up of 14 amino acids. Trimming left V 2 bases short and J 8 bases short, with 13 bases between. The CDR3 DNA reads TGTGCCAGCAGCTTAAGTCAACAGAACGATGAGCAGTTCTTC. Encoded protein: CASSLSQQNDEQFF. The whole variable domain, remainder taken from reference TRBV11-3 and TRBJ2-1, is EAGVVQSPRYKIIEKKQPVAFWCNPISGHNTLYWYLQNLGQGPELLIRYENEEAVDDSQLPKDRFSAERLKGVDSTLKIQPAELGDSAVYLCASSLSQQNDEQFFGPGTRLTVL.

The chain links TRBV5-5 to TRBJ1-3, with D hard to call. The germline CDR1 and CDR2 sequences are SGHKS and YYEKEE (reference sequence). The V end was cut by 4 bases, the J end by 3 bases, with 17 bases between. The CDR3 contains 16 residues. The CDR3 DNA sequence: TGTGCCAGCAGCCCCGCCCGAGGCATCTATGGAAACACCATATATTTT. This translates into CASSPARGIYGNTIYF.

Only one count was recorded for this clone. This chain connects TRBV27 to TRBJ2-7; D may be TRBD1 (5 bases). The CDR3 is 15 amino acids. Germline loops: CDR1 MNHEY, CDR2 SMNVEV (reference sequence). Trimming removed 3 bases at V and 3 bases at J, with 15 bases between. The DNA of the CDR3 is TGTGCCAGCAGTTTCTCCGGAGACAGTTACTACGAGCAGTACTTC. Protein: CASSFSGDSYYEQYF.

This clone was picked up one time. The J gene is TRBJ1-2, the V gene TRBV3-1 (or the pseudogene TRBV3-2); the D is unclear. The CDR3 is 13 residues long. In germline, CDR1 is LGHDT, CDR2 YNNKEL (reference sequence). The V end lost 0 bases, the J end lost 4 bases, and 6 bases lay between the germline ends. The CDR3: CASSQDLPYGYTF. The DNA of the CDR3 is TGTGCCAGCAGCCAAGACCTCCCCTATGGCTACACCTTC.